This T cell receptor beta chain stems from a study of Graves' ophthalmopathy and Graves' hyperthyroidism. The sequenced template was RNA, covering the TCR beta CDR3 region. Second-round multiplex PCR followed a first-round RT-PCR using HTBI primers. TCRdb reanalysed the multiplex PCR reads using MiXCR and keeps one entry per CDR3 protein. In the table there are about 160,000 distinct CDR3 sequences, around two fifths of which are singletons. If patients had other autoimmune diseases, uncontrolled infections, pregnancy or lactation, they were excluded. Diagnosis was based on clinical symptoms, serum thyroxine, TRAb, thyroid ultrasound and orbital computed tomography. V lost 7 bases to trimming and J lost 8 bases, with 11 bases between them. Germline CDR1 MNHEY, CDR2 SVGAGI. The CDR3 sequence is 11 residues long. In this sample, this clonotype turned up many times.

This clonotype was sampled from a man aged 30-40 years with Graves' ophthalmopathy. Material for sequencing was peripheral blood. The genes are TRBV6-5 and TRBJ1-2; D may be TRBD1 (6 bases). CDR3 DNA sequence: TGTGCCAGCATAGGGGGGGGCGGCTACACCTTC. Residues: CASIGGGGYTF.